This T cell receptor (beta chain) is from a study of cytomegalovirus exposure and HLA in healthy donors. Study-level background: As released early, the data held 75 million to 90 million unique TCRs from HLA-typed donors.

V lost 0 bases, J lost 1 base, and 4 bases stayed unmatched. This CDR3 spans 16 amino acids. Looked up from germline, CDR1 is SGHRS and CDR2 is YFSETQ. PCR primers comprised 60 Vbeta and 13 Jbeta primers. Only in-frame clones appear in the TCRdb table, and some are missing; sequencing was by immunoSEQ multiplex PCR. The sample lists some 150,000 clones, over 70% occurring once. V is TRBV5-1 and J is TRBJ1-2; 9 nucleotides align to TRBD1. Material for sequencing was PBMCs. The clonotype comes from a man aged 25 to 45 in good health and CMV-seronegative. The CDR3 sequence: CASSLEGTGINYGYTF. In DNA, the CDR3 is TGCGCCAGCAGCTTGGAGGGGACAGGGATTAACTATGGCTACACCTTC. The full variable domain, with the rest looked up from reference TRBV5-1 and TRBJ1-2, is KAGVTQTPRYLIKTRGQQVTLSCSPISGHRSVSWYQQTPGQGLQFLFEYFSETQRNKGNFPGRFSGRQFSNSRSEMNVSTLELGDSALYLCASSLEGTGINYGYTFGSGTRLTVV.